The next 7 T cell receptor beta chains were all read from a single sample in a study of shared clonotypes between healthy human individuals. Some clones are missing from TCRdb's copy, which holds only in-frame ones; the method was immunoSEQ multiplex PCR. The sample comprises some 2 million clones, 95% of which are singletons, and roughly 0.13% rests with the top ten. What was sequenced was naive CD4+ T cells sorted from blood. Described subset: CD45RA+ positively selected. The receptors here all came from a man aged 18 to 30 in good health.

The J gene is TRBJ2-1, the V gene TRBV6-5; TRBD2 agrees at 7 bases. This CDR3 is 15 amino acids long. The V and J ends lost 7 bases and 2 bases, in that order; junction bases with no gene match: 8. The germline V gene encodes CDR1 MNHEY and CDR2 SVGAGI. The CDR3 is CASTPLGLPYNEQFF. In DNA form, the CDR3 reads TGTGCCAGCACCCCCTTGGGACTACCCTACAATGAGCAGTTCTTC.

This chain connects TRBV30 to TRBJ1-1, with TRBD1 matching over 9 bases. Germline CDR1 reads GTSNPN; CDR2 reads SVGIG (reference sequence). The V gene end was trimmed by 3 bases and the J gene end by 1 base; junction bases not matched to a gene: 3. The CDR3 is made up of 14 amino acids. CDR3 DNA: TGTGCCTGGAGGATGACAGGGGGGAACACTGAAGCTTTCTTT. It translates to CAWRMTGGNTEAFF.

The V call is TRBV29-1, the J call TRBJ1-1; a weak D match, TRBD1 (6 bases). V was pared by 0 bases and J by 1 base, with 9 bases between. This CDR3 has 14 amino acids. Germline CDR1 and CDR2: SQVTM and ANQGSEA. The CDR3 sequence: CSVEEGGRNTEAFF. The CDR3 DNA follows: TGCAGCGTTGAAGAAGGGGGGCGGAACACTGAAGCTTTCTTT.

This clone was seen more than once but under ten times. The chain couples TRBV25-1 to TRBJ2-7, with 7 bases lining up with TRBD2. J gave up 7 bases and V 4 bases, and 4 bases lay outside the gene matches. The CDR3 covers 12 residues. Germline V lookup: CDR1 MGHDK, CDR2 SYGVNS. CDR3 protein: CASSGLAREQYF. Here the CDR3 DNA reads TGTGCCAGCAGTGGACTAGCCCGTGAGCAGTACTTC.

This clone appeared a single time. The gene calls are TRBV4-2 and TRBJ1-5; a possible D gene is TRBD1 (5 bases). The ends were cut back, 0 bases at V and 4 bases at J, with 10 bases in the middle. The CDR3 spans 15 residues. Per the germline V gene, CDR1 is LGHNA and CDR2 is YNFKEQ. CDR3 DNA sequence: TGTGCCAGCAGCCAAGATGGGACGGGTAATCAGCCCCAGCATTTT. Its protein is CASSQDGTGNQPQHF.

DNA of the CDR3: TGTGCCAGCAGTCTGACTAGCGGGAGGGCCGCAGATACGCAGTATTTT. Protein sequence: CASSLTSGRAADTQYF. The chain carries TRBV2 and TRBJ2-3, with 14 bases identical to TRBD2. This CDR3 region has 16 residues. J was trimmed by 4 bases and V by 5 bases; bases with no gene match: 5. Germline CDR1 SNHLY, CDR2 FYNNEI.

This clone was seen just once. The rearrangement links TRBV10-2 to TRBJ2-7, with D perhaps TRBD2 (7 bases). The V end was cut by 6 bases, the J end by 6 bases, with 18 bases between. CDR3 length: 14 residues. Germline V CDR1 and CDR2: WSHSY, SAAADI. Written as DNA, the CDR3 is TGCGCCAGCAGAGGTAGGGGGAGGGCCTCCGAGCAGTACTTC. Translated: CASRGRGRASEQYF.